This TCR beta chain emerged from a study of cytomegalovirus exposure and HLA in healthy donors. V was pared by 0 bases and J by 7 bases, with 6 bases of the junction left unmatched. Germline V gene sequence: CDR1 LNHNV, CDR2 YYDKDF (reference sequence). This CDR3 is 16 amino acids long. PCR employed 60 Vbeta and 13 Jbeta primers. Profiled with immunoSEQ multiplex PCR; TCRdb holds only in-frame clones, not every one. The repertoire holds more than 95,000 clones, around 85% seen once, with 6% to 8% in the top ten. Donors sampled were nominally healthy, though unrecorded immune exposures were likely. The sample consisted of PBMCs. The source of this sequence is a man aged 25 to 45 in good health and CMV-seropositive. The genes are TRBV15 and TRBJ2-1, with TRBD1 matching over 10 bases. Here the CDR3 DNA reads TGTGCCACCAGCAGAGATCTGGGACAGGGGATAAATGAGCAGTTCTTC. Translating gives CATSRDLGQGINEQFF.